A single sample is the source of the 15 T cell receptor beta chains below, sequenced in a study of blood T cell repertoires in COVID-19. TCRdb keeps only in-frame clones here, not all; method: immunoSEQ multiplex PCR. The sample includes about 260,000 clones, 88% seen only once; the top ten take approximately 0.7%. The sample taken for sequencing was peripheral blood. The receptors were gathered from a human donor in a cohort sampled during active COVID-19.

In nucleotides, the CDR3 is TGTGCCAGCAGTTTACAGGGGGCCGTCTATGGCTACACCTTC. Its translation is CASSLQGAVYGYTF. This rearrangement joins TRBV11-2 to TRBJ1-2; 9 bases line up with TRBD1. Trimming cost V 6 bases and J 4 bases; bases outside gene matches: 6. The CDR3 covers 14 residues. The germline CDR1 and CDR2 sequences are SGHAT and FQNNGV.

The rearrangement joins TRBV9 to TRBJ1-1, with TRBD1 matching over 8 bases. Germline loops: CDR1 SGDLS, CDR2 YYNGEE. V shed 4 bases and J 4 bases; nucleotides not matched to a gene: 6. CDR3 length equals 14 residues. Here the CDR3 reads CASSPRTGFTEAFF. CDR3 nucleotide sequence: TGTGCCAGCAGCCCAAGGACAGGGTTCACTGAAGCTTTCTTT.

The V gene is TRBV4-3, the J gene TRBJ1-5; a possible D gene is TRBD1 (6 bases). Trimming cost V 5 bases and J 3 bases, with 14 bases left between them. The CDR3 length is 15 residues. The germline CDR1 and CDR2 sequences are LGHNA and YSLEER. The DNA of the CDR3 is TGCGCCAGCAGCGTTCACAGGGCCCCCAATCAGCCCCAGCATTTT. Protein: CASSVHRAPNQPQHF.

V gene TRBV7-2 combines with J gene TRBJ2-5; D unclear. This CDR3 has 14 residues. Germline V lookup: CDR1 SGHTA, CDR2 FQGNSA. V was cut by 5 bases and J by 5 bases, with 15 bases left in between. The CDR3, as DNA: TGTGCCAGCAGCGCAGCCGTTGACGGGGAGACCCAGTACTTC. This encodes CASSAAVDGETQYF.

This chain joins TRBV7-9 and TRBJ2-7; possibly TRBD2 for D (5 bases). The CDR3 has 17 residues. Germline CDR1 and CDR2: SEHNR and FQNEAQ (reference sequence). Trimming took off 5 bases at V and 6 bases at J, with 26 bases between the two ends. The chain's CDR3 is CASSPNPFATARVEQYF. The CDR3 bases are TGTGCCAGCAGCCCAAACCCCTTTGCCACGGCGAGGGTCGAGCAGTACTTC.

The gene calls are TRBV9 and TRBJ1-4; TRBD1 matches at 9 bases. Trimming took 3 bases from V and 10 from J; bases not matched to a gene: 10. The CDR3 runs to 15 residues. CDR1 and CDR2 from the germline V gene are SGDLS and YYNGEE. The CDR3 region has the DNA TGTGCCAGCAGCGGATTACCGGGACAGGGAGGAAAACTGTTTTTT. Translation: CASSGLPGQGGKLFF.

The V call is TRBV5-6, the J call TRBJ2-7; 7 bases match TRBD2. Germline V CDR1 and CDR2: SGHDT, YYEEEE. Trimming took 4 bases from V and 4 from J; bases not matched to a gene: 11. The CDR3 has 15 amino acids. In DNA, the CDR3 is TGTGCCAGCAGCCTCACCGGGACTACCGAGTACGAGCAGTACTTC. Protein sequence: CASSLTGTTEYEQYF.

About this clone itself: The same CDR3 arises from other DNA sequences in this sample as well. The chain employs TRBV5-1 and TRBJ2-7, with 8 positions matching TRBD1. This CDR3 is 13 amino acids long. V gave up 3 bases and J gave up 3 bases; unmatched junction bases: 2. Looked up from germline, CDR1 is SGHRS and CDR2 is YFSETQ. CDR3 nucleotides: TGCGCCAGCAGCTCTACAGGGGGCTACGAGCAGTACTTC. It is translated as CASSSTGGYEQYF.

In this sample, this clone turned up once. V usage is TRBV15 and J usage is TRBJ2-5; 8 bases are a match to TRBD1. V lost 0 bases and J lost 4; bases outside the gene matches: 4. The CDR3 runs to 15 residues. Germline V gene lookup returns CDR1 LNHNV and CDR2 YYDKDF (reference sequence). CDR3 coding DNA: TGTGCCACCAGCAGAGAAACAGGGGGAAGAGAGACCCAGTACTTC. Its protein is CATSRETGGRETQYF. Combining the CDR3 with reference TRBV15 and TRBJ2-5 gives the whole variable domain DAMVIQNPRYQVTQFGKPVTLSCSQTLNHNVMYWYQQKSSQAPKLLFHYYDKDFNNEADTPDNFQSRRPNTSFCFLDIRSPGLGDTAMYLCATSRETGGRETQYFGPGTRLLVL.

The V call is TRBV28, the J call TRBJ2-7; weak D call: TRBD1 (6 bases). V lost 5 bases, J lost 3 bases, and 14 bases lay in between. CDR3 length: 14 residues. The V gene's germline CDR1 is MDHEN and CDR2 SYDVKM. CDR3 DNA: TGTGCCAGCAGTCTAACAGGGTCGGACTACGAGCAGTACTTC. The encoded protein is CASSLTGSDYEQYF.

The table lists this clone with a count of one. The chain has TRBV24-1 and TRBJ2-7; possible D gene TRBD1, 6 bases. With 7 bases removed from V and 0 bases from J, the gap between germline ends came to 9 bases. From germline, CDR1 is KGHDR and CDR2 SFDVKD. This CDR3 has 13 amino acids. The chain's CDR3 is CATSRGHSYEQYF. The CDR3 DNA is TGTGCCACCAGCCGGGGACACTCCTACGAGCAGTACTTC.

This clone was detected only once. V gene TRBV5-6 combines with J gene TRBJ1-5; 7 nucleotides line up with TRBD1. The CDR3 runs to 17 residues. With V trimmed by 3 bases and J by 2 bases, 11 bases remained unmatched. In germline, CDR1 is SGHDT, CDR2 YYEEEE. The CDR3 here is CASSYRGVGRGNQPQHF. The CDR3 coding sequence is TGTGCCAGCAGCTACAGGGGAGTTGGAAGGGGCAATCAGCCCCAGCATTTT.

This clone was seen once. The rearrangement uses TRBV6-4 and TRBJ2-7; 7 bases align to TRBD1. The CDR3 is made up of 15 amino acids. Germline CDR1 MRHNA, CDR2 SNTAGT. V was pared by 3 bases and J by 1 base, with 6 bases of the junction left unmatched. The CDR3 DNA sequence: TGTGCCAGCAGTGAAGCGACAGGGTCTTCCTACGAGCAGTACTTC. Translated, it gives CASSEATGSSYEQYF.

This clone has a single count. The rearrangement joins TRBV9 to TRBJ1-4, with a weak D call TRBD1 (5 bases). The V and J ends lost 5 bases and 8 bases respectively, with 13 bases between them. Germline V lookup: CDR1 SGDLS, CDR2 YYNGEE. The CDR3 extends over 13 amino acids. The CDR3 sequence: CASSGREGEKLFF. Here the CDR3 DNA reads TGTGCCAGCAGTGGCAGGGAGGGAGAAAAACTGTTTTTT.

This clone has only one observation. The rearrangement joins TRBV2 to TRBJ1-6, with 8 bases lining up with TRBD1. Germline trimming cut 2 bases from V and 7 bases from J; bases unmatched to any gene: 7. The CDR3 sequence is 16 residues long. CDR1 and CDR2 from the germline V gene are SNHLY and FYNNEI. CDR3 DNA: TGTGCCAGCAGTGAACCACCTCACAGGGGGAATTCACCCCTCCACTTT. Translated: CASSEPPHRGNSPLHF.